Each of the 15 T cell receptor beta chains below was sequenced from the same sample in a study of early T cells in non-severe SARS-CoV-2 infection. In TCRdb, the 5' RACE reads were re-called with MiXCR into one record per CDR3 protein. Among tens of thousands of distinct CDR3 sequences, about an eighth were seen once, and the ten largest hold 5% to 7%. The source was whole blood, collected at baseline. The source is an adult who was a healthcare worker with PCR-confirmed SARS-CoV-2 infection or an uninfected control (not recorded which).

This rearrangement joins TRBV7-9 to TRBJ2-7, with D possibly TRBD1 on 6 matching bases. The V gene lost 0 bases and the J gene lost 3 bases, with 12 bases spanning the gap. Germline CDR1 and CDR2: SEHNR and FQNEAQ (reference sequence). This CDR3 spans 15 amino acids. CDR3 in amino acids: CASSLAGAPNYEQYF. The CDR3 DNA reads TGTGCCAGCAGCTTAGCGGGGGCCCCTAACTACGAGCAGTACTTC.

The genes are TRBV4-3 and TRBJ2-7, with 8 bases aligning to TRBD1. The CDR3 contains 13 residues. V lost 3 bases and J lost 6; bases outside the gene matches: 4. Germline V gene sequence: CDR1 LGHNA, CDR2 YSLEER. CDR3 region: CASSHRTGLEQYF. CDR3 DNA sequence: TGCGCCAGCAGCCACCGGACAGGGCTCGAGCAGTACTTC.

This clonotype appeared many times. The chain employs TRBV20-1 and TRBJ1-2; no firm D call. Trimming cost V 3 bases and J 4 bases, with 9 bases left between them. Germline V gene lookup returns CDR1 DFQATT and CDR2 SNEGSKA (reference sequence). The CDR3 loop spans 12 amino acids. CDR3 amino acids: CSARLEGYGYTF. CDR3 DNA sequence: TGCAGTGCTAGGTTAGAGGGCTATGGCTACACCTTC.

This chain uses TRBV6-5 with TRBJ2-1, with D perhaps TRBD2 (5 bases). The V end lost 0 bases, the J end lost 6 bases, and 12 bases lay between the germline ends. CDR1 is MNHEY and CDR2 is SVGAGI in the germline V gene. The CDR3 covers 15 residues. Here the CDR3 DNA reads TGTGCCAGCAGTTACTCGCCTAGCAGACTCAATGAGCAGTTCTTC. This gives the protein CASSYSPSRLNEQFF.

This clonotype was picked up many times. The chain combines TRBV30 with TRBJ1-2; no clear D. V was trimmed by 3 bases and J by 3 bases, leaving 5 bases between them. Per the germline V gene, CDR1 is GTSNPN and CDR2 is SVGIG (reference sequence). This CDR3 spans 11 amino acids. In DNA, the CDR3 is TGTGCCTGGAGAAAGTACTATGGCTACACCTTC. Translated, it gives CAWRKYYGYTF.

There are many counts of this clonotype. V and J are TRBV3-1 and TRBJ2-1; 13 positions agree with TRBD2. This CDR3 is built from 17 residues. Germline-derived CDR1 and CDR2 are LGHDT and YNNKEL (reference sequence). V lost 1 base and J lost 7; bases outside the gene matches: 7. The CDR3: CASSQVLLAGGINEQFF. DNA for the CDR3: TGTGCCAGCAGCCAAGTCTTACTAGCGGGAGGGATTAATGAGCAGTTCTTC.

V is TRBV5-6 and J is TRBJ2-4; 8 nucleotides line up with TRBD1. Unmatched junction bases numbered 9, after V lost 4 bases and J lost 9 bases. CDR1 is SGHDT and CDR2 is YYEEEE in the germline V gene. This CDR3 region has 14 residues. The CDR3: CASSPGQGKIIQYF. As DNA, the CDR3 is TGTGCCAGCAGCCCAGGACAGGGAAAGATCATTCAGTACTTC.

The V gene is TRBV30, the J gene TRBJ2-7; 8 bases match TRBD1. J lost 6 bases, V lost 1 base, and 2 bases had no gene match. The CDR3 extends over 12 amino acids. Per germline, CDR1 GTSNPN and CDR2 SVGIG (reference sequence). DNA of the CDR3: TGTGCCTGGAGTGAGACAGGGGTCGAGCAGTACTTC. It encodes CAWSETGVEQYF. Filled out from reference TRBV30 and TRBJ2-7, the complete variable domain reads SQTIHQWPATLVQPVGSPLSLECTVEGTSNPNLYWYRQAAGRGLQLLFYSVGIGQISSEVPQNLSASRPQDRQFILSSKKLLLSDSGFYLCAWSETGVEQYFGPGTRLTVT.

This clonotype was recorded at least ten times. The J gene is TRBJ2-5, the V gene TRBV20-1, with D maybe TRBD1 (5 bases). The CDR3 spans 13 residues. Between the trimmed V and J ends, which lost 3 bases and 4 bases, there was a span of 12 bases. Germline V gene sequence: CDR1 DFQATT, CDR2 SNEGSKA (reference sequence). The CDR3 nucleotides are TGCAGTGCTAGGGAAGGGGCGAGAGAGACCCAGTACTTC. Translating it yields CSAREGARETQYF.

This clonotype was detected many times. The chain joins TRBV5-5 to TRBJ2-5, with D possibly matching TRBD1 (6 bases). There are 14 residues in the CDR3. Trimming pared 3 bases from V and 1 base from J, leaving 10 bases between. The germline V gene encodes CDR1 SGHKS and CDR2 YYEKEE (reference sequence). The DNA of the CDR3 is TGTGCCAGCAGCTCCGGACAGATCCAAGAGACCCAGTACTTC. Translating gives CASSSGQIQETQYF.

In its sample, this clonotype was seen many times. The chain couples TRBV3-1 to TRBJ2-3; D remains ambiguous. The CDR3 loop spans 16 amino acids. The ends were cut back, 4 bases at V and 0 bases at J, with 14 bases in the middle. CDR1 LGHDT and CDR2 YNNKEL come from the germline V gene (reference sequence). CDR3 loop: CASSPYSGLSTDTQYF. For the CDR3, the DNA is TGTGCCAGCAGCCCCTACTCGGGCCTGAGCACAGATACGCAGTATTTT.

The J gene is TRBJ2-3, the V gene TRBV7-8; D gene uncertain. Trimming stripped 1 base from V and 2 bases from J, with 10 bases between. CDR1 and CDR2 (germline): SGHVS, FQNEAQ. The CDR3 length is 15 residues. The CDR3 bases are TGTGCCAGCAGCTTAGGGGCCTTTTTCACAGATACGCAGTATTTT. Its translation: CASSLGAFFTDTQYF.

The sample holds many counts of this clonotype. The chain recombines TRBV6-2 or TRBV6-3 with TRBJ2-2; D gene uncertain. Deletions cut 8 bases from V and 2 bases from J, with 15 bases between. CDR3 length: 15 residues. Germline V CDR1 and CDR2: MNHEY, SVGEGT. The CDR3 reads CASSLSDGNTGELFF. The CDR3 DNA reads TGTGCCAGCTCACTCAGCGATGGTAACACCGGGGAGCTGTTTTTT.

The CDR3 protein is CSVEEEAYTDTQYF. Here the CDR3 DNA reads TGCAGCGTTGAGGAAGAGGCCTACACAGATACGCAGTATTTT. The chain carries TRBV29-1 and TRBJ2-3, with D uncertain. With 3 bases removed from V and 2 bases from J, the gap between germline ends came to 12 bases. This CDR3 spans 14 amino acids. CDR1 is SQVTM and CDR2 is ANQGSEA in the germline V gene.

This clonotype was seen a single time. V is TRBV10-3 and J is TRBJ2-2; maybe TRBD2 (6 bases). In germline, CDR1 is ENHRY, CDR2 SYGVKD. Trimming removed 10 bases from V and 0 bases from J, with 15 bases in between. The CDR3 runs to 15 residues. CDR3 in amino acids: CATGKGGPNTGELFF. The CDR3 nucleotides read TGTGCCACCGGTAAGGGAGGCCCGAACACCGGGGAGCTGTTTTTT.